Listed below are T cell receptor beta chains from one sample, sequenced in a study of T cells in Graves' hyperthyroidism and ophthalmopathy. TCRdb reanalysed the multiplex PCR reads using MiXCR and keeps one entry per CDR3 protein. This sample has approximately 640,000 distinct CDR3 sequences, with 45% found just once. Specimen: peripheral blood or thyroid tissue (not recorded which). These receptors all come from an adult man with Graves' disease, either hyperthyroidism or ophthalmopathy (not recorded which). CDR3s include the opening cysteine and the closing phenylalanine or tryptophan. Fields, in order: J gene, V gene, D gene, clone size, CDR3 DNA, CDR3 protein. The D gene is left open where the match is weak. Size is stated for part of the rows, as once, few or many counts, or as a class when the clone is expanded.

>TRBJ1-2|TRBV5-4|NA|few
TGTGCCAGCAGCTTGGCCGGCAGGGCTGGTGGCTACACCTTC
CASSLAGRAGGYTF
>TRBJ2-7|TRBV7-9|NA|NA
TGTGCCAGCAGCTTAGCGCCGAGCGGACTATACGAGCAGTACTTC
CASSLAPSGLYEQYF
>TRBJ2-7|TRBV6-1|TRBD1|NA
TGTGCCACCTGTCCCGGGACAGGGAAGGACGAGCAGTACTTC
CATCPGTGKDEQYF
>TRBJ1-2|TRBV7-9|NA|many
TGTGCCAGCAGCCCCTCTGGGCAGGGCTACACCTTC
CASSPSGQGYTF
>TRBJ1-1|TRBV19|NA|few
TGTGCCAGTAGTATCGGCCCGGTCACTGAAGCTTTCTTT
CASSIGPVTEAFF
>TRBJ1-6|TRBV25-1|NA|NA
TGTGCCAGCAGCCAAGATGGTTCACCCCTCCACTTT
CASSQDGSPLHF
>TRBJ2-7|TRBV10-3|TRBD1|NA
TGTGCCATCAGTGACATCCTACCTATCGACAGGGCTCCCTACGAGCAGTACTTC
CAISDILPIDRAPYEQYF
>TRBJ1-6|TRBV15|NA|NA
TGTGCCACCAGCAGCGTCAGGGGTTCGGGGAATTCACCCCTCCACTTT
CATSSVRGSGNSPLHF
>TRBJ2-7|TRBV14|NA|many
TGTGCCAGCAGCCTCATGGGGAGCTACGAGCAGTACTTC
CASSLMGSYEQYF
>TRBJ2-7|TRBV19|TRBD1|many
TGTGCCAGTAGTCGCGACAGGGCGGGCGAGCAGTACTTC
CASSRDRAGEQYF
>TRBJ1-2|TRBV29-1|NA|many
TGCAGCGTTGAAGTTGGGGACTTGCTCTATGGCTACACCTTC
CSVEVGDLLYGYTF
>TRBJ2-7|TRBV20-1|NA|few
TGCAGTGCTAGGTTGCAGAGCTCCTACGAGCAGTACTTC
CSARLQSSYEQYF
>TRBJ1-5|TRBV29-1|NA|many
TGCAGCGTTGCGACAGCCGATCAGCCCCAGCATTTT
CSVATADQPQHF
>TRBJ1-2|TRBV15|NA|many
TGTGCCACCAGCAGAGATATGGGATTCACTGGCTACACCTTC
CATSRDMGFTGYTF
>TRBJ1-4|TRBV29-1|NA|NA
TGCAGCGTTGATCAGGGCAGCTCTGGAAAACTGTTTTTT
CSVDQGSSGKLFF
>TRBJ1-1|TRBV10-3|NA|NA
TGTGCCATCAGTGAGTCTACCCAGCTTATGAACACTGAAGCTTTCTTT
CAISESTQLMNTEAFF
>TRBJ1-1|TRBV12-3/TRBV12-4|TRBD1|NA
TGTGCCAGCAGTACCCGCAGGGGGCCGGGTACTGAAGCTTTCTTT
CASSTRRGPGTEAFF
>TRBJ1-1|TRBV20-1|NA|few
TGCAGTGCTAGAGATAGGTCGTTTGGGACTGAAGCTTTCTTT
CSARDRSFGTEAFF
>TRBJ1-2|TRBV7-8|NA|NA
TGTGCCAGCAGCTTAGAGGGCAGCGGTTACTATGGCTACACCTTC
CASSLEGSGYYGYTF
>TRBJ2-2|TRBV7-9|TRBD1|NA
TGCGCCAGCAGCTATACCGGGACAGGCGACACCGGGGAGCTGTTTTTT
CASSYTGTGDTGELFF
>TRBJ2-7|TRBV2|TRBD2|few
TGTGCCAGCAGTGAAAGGACTAGCGGGAAGCACTACGAGCAGTACTTC
CASSERTSGKHYEQYF
>TRBJ2-7|TRBV7-2|NA|few
TGTGCCAGCAGCTTAGGGCGGGACGCCTTCTCCTACGAGCAGTACTTC
CASSLGRDAFSYEQYF
>TRBJ1-2|TRBV20-1|NA|NA
TGCAGTGCCACGGATGGGACCTCCCCTGATGGCTACACCTTC
CSATDGTSPDGYTF
>TRBJ2-7|TRBV20-1|TRBD2|many
TGCAGTGCTAGACCTCCTCAAGCGGGGGAAGAGCAGTACTTC
CSARPPQAGEEQYF
>TRBJ1-2|TRBV18|NA|NA
TGTGCCAGCTCACAGAGAGGAGATGGCTACACCTTC
CASSQRGDGYTF
>TRBJ1-2|TRBV7-9|NA|few
TGTGCCAGCAGCTTGGATTCAGGGCAGACCTATGGCTACACCTTC
CASSLDSGQTYGYTF
>TRBJ1-5|TRBV20-1|TRBD1|few
TGCAGTGCCCGGGGGACAGCAAGTTCGCCCCAGCATTTT
CSARGTASSPQHF
>TRBJ2-2|TRBV20-1|NA|NA
TGCAGTGCTAGAGATCGTTTTAGTCCAGGGACGAACACCGGGGAGCTGTTTTTT
CSARDRFSPGTNTGELFF
>TRBJ2-2|TRBV24-1|TRBD1|many
TGTGCCACCAGTCGGACAGGAAAGGCCGGGGAGCTGTTTTTT
CATSRTGKAGELFF
>TRBJ2-7|TRBV7-9|NA|NA
TGTGCGACCGGTAAGGACTATTACGAGCAGTACTTC
CATGKDYYEQYF
>TRBJ1-5|TRBV5-1|NA|many
TGCGCCAGCAGCTTGGTCGGGAATAGCAATCAGCCCCAGCATTTT
CASSLVGNSNQPQHF
>TRBJ1-5|TRBV19|TRBD1|NA
TGTGCGGACGCGGGGACAGGGGGCAATCAGCCCCAGCATTTT
CADAGTGGNQPQHF
>TRBJ1-1|TRBV11-2|TRBD1|NA
TGTGCCAGCAGCTTAGGATCAGGGGGCTTTTCTGAAGCTTTCTTT
CASSLGSGGFSEAFF
>TRBJ1-1|TRBV2|NA|few
TGTGCCAGCAGTGACGGACAGAGAGCGGACACTGAAGCTTTCTTT
CASSDGQRADTEAFF
>TRBJ1-3|TRBV10-3|NA|NA
TGTGCCATCAGTTCTCCCGGACATCCCAGGGGTAACACCATATATTTT
CAISSPGHPRGNTIYF
>TRBJ1-2|TRBV28|NA|NA
TGTGCCAGCGAGAGACGCAATGGCTACACCTTC
CASERRNGYTF
>TRBJ1-5|TRBV2|TRBD1|many
TGTGCCACCAGCCGGGGACAGGTTAGCAATCAGCCCCAGCATTTT
CATSRGQVSNQPQHF
>TRBJ2-7|TRBV20-1|TRBD2|NA
TGCAGTGCTAGAAAAAGCGGGGGAGGGTACGAGCAGTACTTC
CSARKSGGGYEQYF
>TRBJ1-5|TRBV5-1|NA|NA
TGCGCCAGCAGCTTGAGAGGGGCAGACAATCAGCCCCAGCATTTT
CASSLRGADNQPQHF
>TRBJ1-1|TRBV11-2|NA|many
TGTGCCAGCAGCAGGACGGGGCGGGACACTGAAGCTTTCTTT
CASSRTGRDTEAFF
>TRBJ1-6|TRBV29-1|NA|NA
TGCAGCGTCGCCTCACAGGGCACCCTCCACTTT
CSVASQGTLHF
>TRBJ1-6|TRBV7-4|TRBD1|NA
TGTGCCAGCAGCTTTGACTACAGGGGGAATTCACCCCTCCACTTT
CASSFDYRGNSPLHF